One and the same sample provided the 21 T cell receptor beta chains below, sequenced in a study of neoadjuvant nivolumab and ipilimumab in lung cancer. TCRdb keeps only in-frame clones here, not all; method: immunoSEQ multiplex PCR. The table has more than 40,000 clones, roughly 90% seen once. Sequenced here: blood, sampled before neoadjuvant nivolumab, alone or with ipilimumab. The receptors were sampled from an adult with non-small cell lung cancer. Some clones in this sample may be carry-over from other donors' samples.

In DNA, the CDR3 is TGTGCCACAGCCCTTACAGTCACAAACACAGATACGCAGTATTTT. This translates into CATALTVTNTDTQYF. The chain is built from TRBV2 and TRBJ2-3; D not certain. Trimming removed 10 bases from V and 2 bases from J, with 19 bases in between. CDR3 length: 15 residues. Germline assignment: CDR1 SNHLY and CDR2 FYNNEI.

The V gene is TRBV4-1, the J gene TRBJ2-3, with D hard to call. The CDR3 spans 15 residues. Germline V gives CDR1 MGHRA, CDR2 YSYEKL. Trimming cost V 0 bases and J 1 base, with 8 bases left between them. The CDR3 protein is CASSQDGGGTDTQYF. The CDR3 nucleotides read TGCGCCAGCAGCCAAGACGGCGGAGGCACAGATACGCAGTATTTT.

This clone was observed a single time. CDR3 in DNA: TGTGCCAGCACCGCTAGGAGGGGAGAGACCCAGTACTTC. This translates into CASTARRGETQYF. V usage is TRBV27 and J usage is TRBJ2-5, with a possible D match to TRBD2 (6 bases). Germline CDR1 MNHEY, CDR2 SMNVEV (reference sequence). V shed 7 bases and J shed 4 bases, with 13 bases lying between them. This CDR3 comprises 13 residues.

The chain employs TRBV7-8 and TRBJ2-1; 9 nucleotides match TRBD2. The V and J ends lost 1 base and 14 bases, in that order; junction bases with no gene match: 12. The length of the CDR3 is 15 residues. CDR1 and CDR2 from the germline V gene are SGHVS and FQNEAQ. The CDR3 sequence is CASSLESSAGGSEFF. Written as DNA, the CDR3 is TGTGCCAGCAGCTTAGAATCGTCGGCGGGAGGGAGTGAGTTCTTC.

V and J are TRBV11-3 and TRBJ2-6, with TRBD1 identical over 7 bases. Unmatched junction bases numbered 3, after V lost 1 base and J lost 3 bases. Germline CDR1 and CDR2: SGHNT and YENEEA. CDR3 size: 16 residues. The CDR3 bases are TGTGCCAGCAGCTTAGCCTGGACAGGTGGGGCCAACGTCCTGACTTTC. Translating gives CASSLAWTGGANVLTF.

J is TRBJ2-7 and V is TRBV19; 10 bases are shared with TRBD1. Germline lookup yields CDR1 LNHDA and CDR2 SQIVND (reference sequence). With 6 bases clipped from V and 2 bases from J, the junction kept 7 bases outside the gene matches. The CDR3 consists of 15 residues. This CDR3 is CASSLTGTGAYEQYF. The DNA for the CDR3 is TGTGCCAGTAGCCTAACCGGGACAGGGGCCTACGAGCAGTACTTC.

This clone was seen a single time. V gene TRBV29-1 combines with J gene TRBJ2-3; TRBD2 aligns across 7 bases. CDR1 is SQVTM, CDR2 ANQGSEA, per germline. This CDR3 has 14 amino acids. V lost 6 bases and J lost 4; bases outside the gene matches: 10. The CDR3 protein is CSVRGVAGADTQYF. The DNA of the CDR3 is TGCAGCGTGCGAGGAGTAGCGGGCGCAGATACGCAGTATTTT.

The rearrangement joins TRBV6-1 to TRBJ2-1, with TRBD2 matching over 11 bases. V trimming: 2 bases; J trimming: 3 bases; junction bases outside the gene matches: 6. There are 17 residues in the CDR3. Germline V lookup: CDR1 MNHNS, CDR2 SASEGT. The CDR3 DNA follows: TGTGCCAGCAGTGAAATGGGACTAGCGGAAAGCTACAATGAGCAGTTCTTC. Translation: CASSEMGLAESYNEQFF.

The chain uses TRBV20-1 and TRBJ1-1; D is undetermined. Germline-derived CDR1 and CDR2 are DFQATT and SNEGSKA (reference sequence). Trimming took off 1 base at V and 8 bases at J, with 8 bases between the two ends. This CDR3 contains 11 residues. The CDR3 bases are TGCAGTGCTAGAGGGACGGTCGAAGCTTTCTTT. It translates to CSARGTVEAFF.

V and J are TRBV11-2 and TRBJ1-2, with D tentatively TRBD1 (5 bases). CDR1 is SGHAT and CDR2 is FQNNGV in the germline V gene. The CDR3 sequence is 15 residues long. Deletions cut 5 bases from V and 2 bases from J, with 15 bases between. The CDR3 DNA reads TGTGCCAGCAGCCTCTATATGGGGCTAAACTATGGCTACACCTTC. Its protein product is CASSLYMGLNYGYTF.

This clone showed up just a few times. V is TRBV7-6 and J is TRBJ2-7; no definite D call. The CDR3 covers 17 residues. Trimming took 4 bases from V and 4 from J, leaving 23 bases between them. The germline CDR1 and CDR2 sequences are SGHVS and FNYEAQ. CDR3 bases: TGTGCCAGCAGCTCAAGCTGGCCGGGTCCCTACTATTACGAGCAGTACTTC. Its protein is CASSSSWPGPYYYEQYF.

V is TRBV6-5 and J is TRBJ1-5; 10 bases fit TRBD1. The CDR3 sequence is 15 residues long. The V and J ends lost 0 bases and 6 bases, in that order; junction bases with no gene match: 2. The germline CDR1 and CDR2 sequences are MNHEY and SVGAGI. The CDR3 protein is CASSYSGTGAQPQHF. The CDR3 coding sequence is TGTGCCAGCAGTTACTCCGGGACAGGGGCTCAGCCCCAGCATTTT.

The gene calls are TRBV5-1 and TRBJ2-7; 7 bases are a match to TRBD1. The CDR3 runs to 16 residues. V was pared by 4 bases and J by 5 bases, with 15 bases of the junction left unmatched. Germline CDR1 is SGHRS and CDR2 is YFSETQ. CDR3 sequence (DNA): TGCGCCAGCAGCATCCGACAGGGCAATCTAGGGGACGAGCAGTACTTC. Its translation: CASSIRQGNLGDEQYF.

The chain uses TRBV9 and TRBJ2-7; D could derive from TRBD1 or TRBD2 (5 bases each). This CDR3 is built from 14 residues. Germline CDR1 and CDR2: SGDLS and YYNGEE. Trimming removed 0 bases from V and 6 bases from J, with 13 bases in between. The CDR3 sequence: CASSVGGALGEQYF. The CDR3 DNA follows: TGTGCCAGCAGCGTAGGAGGGGCCCTGGGCGAGCAGTACTTC.

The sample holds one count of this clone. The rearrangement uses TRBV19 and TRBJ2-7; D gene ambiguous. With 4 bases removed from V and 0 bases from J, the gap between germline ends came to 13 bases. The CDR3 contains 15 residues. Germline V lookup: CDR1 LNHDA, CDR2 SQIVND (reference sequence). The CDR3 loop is CASSSPYNSSYEQYF. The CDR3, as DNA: TGTGCCAGTAGTAGTCCGTATAACAGCTCCTACGAGCAGTACTTC.

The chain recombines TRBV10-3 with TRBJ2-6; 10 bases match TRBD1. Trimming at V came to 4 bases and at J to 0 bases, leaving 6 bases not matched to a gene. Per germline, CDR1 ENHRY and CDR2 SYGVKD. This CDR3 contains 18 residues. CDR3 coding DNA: TGTGCCATCAGTGGGTGGACAGGGGGAGGCTCTGGGGCCAACGTCCTGACTTTC. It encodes CAISGWTGGGSGANVLTF.

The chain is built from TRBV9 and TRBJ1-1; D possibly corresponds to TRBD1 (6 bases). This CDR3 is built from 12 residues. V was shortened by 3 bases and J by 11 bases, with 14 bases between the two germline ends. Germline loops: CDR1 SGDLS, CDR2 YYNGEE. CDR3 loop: CASSGSQGRAFF. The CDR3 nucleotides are TGTGCCAGCAGCGGGAGTCAGGGGAGGGCTTTCTTT.

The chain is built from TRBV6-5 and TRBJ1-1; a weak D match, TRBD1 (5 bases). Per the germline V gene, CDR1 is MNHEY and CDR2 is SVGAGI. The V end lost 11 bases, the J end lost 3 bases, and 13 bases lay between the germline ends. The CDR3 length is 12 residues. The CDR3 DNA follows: TGTGCCTCCTCCGGGACTTACACTGAAGCTTTCTTT. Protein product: CASSGTYTEAFF.

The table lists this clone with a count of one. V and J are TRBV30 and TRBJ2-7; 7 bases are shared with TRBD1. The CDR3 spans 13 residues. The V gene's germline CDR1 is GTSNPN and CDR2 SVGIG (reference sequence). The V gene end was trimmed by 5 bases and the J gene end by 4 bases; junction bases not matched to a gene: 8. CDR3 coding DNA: TGTGCCTGGGGTCGACAGGGTGGATACGAGCAGTACTTC. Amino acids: CAWGRQGGYEQYF.

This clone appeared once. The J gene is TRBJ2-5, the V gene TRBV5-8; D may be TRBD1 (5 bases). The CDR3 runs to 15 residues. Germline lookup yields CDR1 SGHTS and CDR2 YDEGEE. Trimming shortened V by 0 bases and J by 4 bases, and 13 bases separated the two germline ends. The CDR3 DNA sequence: TGTGCCAGCAGCTTGGAGGGGCATCGTGGAGAGACCCAGTACTTC. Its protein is CASSLEGHRGETQYF.

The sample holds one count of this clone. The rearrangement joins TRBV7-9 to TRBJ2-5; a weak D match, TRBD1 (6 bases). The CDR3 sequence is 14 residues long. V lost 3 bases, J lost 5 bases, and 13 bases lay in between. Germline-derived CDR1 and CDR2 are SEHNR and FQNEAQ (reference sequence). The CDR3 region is CASSFSGARETQYF. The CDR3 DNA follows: TGTGCCAGCAGCTTTTCAGGGGCCAGGGAGACCCAGTACTTC.